The 8 T cell receptor beta chains given below trace back to one sample, sequenced in a study of shared clonotypes between healthy human individuals. This table comes from immunoSEQ multiplex PCR, and its TCRdb copy is limited to in-frame clones, with some not included. The sample has about 380,000 clones; roughly 96% are singletons. The sequenced material came from memory CD8+ T cells sorted from blood. The subset was: CD45RO+ cells pooled with CCR7-negative TemRA cells. The receptors derive from a man aged 25-45 years in good health.

CDR3 sequence: CASSSSDTFTDTQYF. CDR3 bases: TGTGCCAGCAGCTCTTCGGACACATTCACAGATACGCAGTATTTT. The chain employs TRBV2 and TRBJ2-3; a weak D match, TRBD1 (5 bases). Germline CDR1 SNHLY, CDR2 FYNNEI. The CDR3 is 15 residues long. V lost 6 bases and J lost 2, with 15 bases in between.

V and J are TRBV19 and TRBJ2-1; D ambiguous. V dropped 4 bases and J dropped 7 bases, with 23 bases sitting between them. CDR1 and CDR2 (germline): LNHDA, SQIVND (reference sequence). The CDR3 is made up of 17 amino acids. CDR3 nucleotide sequence: TGTGCCAGTAGTACCAATTATCGCACTAACGGAAGGAATGAGCAGTTCTTC. It codes for CASSTNYRTNGRNEQFF.

This clone was detected only a few times. The chain links TRBV6-5 to TRBJ1-2; TRBD1 might be the D (6 bases). This CDR3 comprises 10 residues. Germline loops: CDR1 MNHEY, CDR2 SVGAGI. V lost 6 bases, J lost 7 bases, and 6 bases lay in between. The CDR3 is CASRQGGYTF. CDR3 nucleotides: TGTGCCAGCAGACAGGGTGGCTACACCTTC.

The chain joins TRBV30 to TRBJ2-2; possibly TRBD2 for D (6 bases). The V end lost 0 bases, the J end lost 1 base, and 15 bases lay between the germline ends. Germline lookup yields CDR1 GTSNPN and CDR2 SVGIG (reference sequence). This CDR3 is built from 17 residues. CDR3 in DNA: TGTGCCTGGAGTGTATTGGTAGTAGCGGTGAACACCGGGGAGCTGTTTTTT. Amino acid sequence: CAWSVLVVAVNTGELFF.

The chain has TRBV30 and TRBJ1-5; D perhaps matches TRBD1 (5 bases). Per the germline V gene, CDR1 is GTSNPN and CDR2 is SVGIG (reference sequence). This CDR3 is 14 amino acids long. The germline V and J ends were trimmed by 1 base and 3 bases, with 10 bases remaining between them. The CDR3 protein is CAWSAWGINQPQHF. The CDR3 nucleotides are TGTGCCTGGAGTGCGTGGGGGATCAATCAGCCCCAGCATTTT.

In DNA, the CDR3 is TGCAGTGCTAGACTTGAGAATGAGCAGTTCTTC. Residues: CSARLENEQFF. This sequence joins TRBV20-1 and TRBJ2-1; D uncertain. Germline V CDR1 and CDR2: DFQATT, SNEGSKA (reference sequence). The CDR3 loop spans 11 amino acids. V shed 2 bases and J shed 7 bases, with 6 bases lying between them.

The CDR3 region is CASSPLGRASYEQYF. In DNA form, the CDR3 reads TGCGCCAGCAGCCCCCTGGGGCGGGCCTCCTACGAGCAGTACTTC. V is TRBV5-1 and J is TRBJ2-7; D may be TRBD1 or TRBD2 (5 bases each). V lost 4 bases to trimming and J lost 0 bases, with 14 bases between them. This CDR3 comprises 15 residues. Looked up from germline, CDR1 is SGHRS and CDR2 is YFSETQ. Complete variable domain (other parts from reference TRBV5-1 and TRBJ2-7): KAGVTQTPRYLIKTRGQQVTLSCSPISGHRSVSWYQQTPGQGLQFLFEYFSETQRNKGNFPGRFSGRQFSNSRSEMNVSTLELGDSALYLCASSPLGRASYEQYFGPGTRLTVT.

The rearrangement joins TRBV7-8 to TRBJ2-2; perhaps D is TRBD1 or TRBD2 (5 bases each). V lost 2 bases and J lost 6, with 13 bases in between. CDR3 length: 15 amino acids. CDR1 and CDR2 (germline): SGHVS, FQNEAQ. CDR3 sequence: CASSLPGRESGELFF. The CDR3 bases are TGTGCCAGCAGCTTACCTGGCAGGGAGTCCGGGGAGCTGTTTTTT. Combining the CDR3 with reference TRBV7-8 and TRBJ2-2 gives the whole variable domain GAGVSQSPRYKVAKRGQDVALRCDPISGHVSLFWYQQALGQGPEFLTYFQNEAQLDKSGLPSDRFFAERPEGSVSTLKIQRTQQEDSAVYLCASSLPGRESGELFFGEGSRLTVL.